Included here is one TCR beta chain sequence, with context. Libraries were prepared by immunoSEQ multiplex PCR; TCRdb keeps only in-frame clonotypes and omits some of them. The sample contains fewer than 300,000 clones, approximately 88% of which appear only once. Germline V gene lookup returns CDR1 MNHEY and CDR2 SMNVEV (reference sequence). The CDR3 sequence is 15 residues long. The V end was cut by 2 bases, the J end by 2 bases, with 13 bases between. These data belong to a study of blood T cell repertoires in COVID-19. Study-wide background: The study drew acute and convalescent COVID-19 samples from the United States, Italy and Spain.

The sequence came from a man younger than 35 with active or convalescent COVID-19. Sequencing was done on a sample of peripheral blood. The gene calls are TRBV27 and TRBJ2-7; maybe TRBD2 (6 bases). CDR3 sequence reads: CASSLRGGVAYEQYF. CDR3 coding DNA: TGTGCCAGCAGTTTACGTGGAGGGGTGGCCTACGAGCAGTACTTC.